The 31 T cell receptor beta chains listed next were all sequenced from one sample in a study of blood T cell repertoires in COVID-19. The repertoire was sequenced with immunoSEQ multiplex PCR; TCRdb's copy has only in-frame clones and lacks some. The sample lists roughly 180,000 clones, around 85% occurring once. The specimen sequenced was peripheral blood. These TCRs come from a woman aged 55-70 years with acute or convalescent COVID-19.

The CDR3 nucleotides read TGTGCCAGCAGTGAAGGGACTAGGAACCTTGGGAGCTCGTCGTACGAGCAGTACTTC. Translation gives CASSEGTRNLGSSSYEQYF. The chain recombines TRBV6-1 with TRBJ2-7; the match to TRBD2 covers 7 bases. V lost 1 base to trimming and J lost 4 bases; unmatched junction nucleotides: 19. CDR1 is MNHNS, CDR2 SASEGT, per germline. The CDR3 contains 19 residues.

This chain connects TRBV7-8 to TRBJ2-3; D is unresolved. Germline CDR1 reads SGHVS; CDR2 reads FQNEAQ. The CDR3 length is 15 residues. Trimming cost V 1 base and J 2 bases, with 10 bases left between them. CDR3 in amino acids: CASSLEAGYTDTQYF. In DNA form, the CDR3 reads TGTGCCAGCAGCTTAGAGGCAGGTTACACAGATACGCAGTATTTT.

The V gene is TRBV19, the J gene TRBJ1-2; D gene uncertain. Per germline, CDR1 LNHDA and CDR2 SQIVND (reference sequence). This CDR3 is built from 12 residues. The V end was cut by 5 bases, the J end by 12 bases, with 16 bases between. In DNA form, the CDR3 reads TGTGCCAGTAGTCCAATCGGGGTCCGCCACACCTTC. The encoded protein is CASSPIGVRHTF.

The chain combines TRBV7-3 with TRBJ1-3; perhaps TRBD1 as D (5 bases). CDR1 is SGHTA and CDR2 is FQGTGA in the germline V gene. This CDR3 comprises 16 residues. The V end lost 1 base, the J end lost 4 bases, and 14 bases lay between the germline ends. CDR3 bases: TGTGCCAGCAGCTTAAGGGGCGCGGGATCCGGAAACACCATATATTTT. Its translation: CASSLRGAGSGNTIYF.

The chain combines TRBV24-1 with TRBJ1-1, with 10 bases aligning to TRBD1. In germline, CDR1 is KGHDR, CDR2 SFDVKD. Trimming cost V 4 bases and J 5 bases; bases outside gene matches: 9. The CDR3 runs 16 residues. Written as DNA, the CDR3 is TGTGCCACCAGTGACCCCGGGACAGGGGATGGGACTGAAGCTTTCTTT. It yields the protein CATSDPGTGDGTEAFF.

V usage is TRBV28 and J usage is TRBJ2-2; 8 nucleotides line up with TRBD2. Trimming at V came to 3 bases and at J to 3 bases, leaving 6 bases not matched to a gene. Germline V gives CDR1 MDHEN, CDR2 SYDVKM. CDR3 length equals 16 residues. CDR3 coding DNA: TGTGCCAGCAGTTTCTGGCGGGAGGCCGACACCGGGGAGCTGTTTTTT. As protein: CASSFWREADTGELFF. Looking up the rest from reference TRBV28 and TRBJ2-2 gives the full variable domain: DVKVTQSSRYLVKRTGEKVFLECVQDMDHENMFWYRQDPGLGLRLIYFSYDVKMKEKGDIPEGYSVSREKKERFSLILESASTNQTSMYLCASSFWREADTGELFFGEGSRLTVL.

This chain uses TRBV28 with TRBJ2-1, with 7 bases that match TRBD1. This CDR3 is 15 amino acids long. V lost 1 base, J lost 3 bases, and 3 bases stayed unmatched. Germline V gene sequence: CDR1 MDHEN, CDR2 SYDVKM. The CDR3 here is CASSLSGGFYNEQFF. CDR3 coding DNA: TGTGCCAGCAGTTTATCAGGGGGATTCTACAATGAGCAGTTCTTC. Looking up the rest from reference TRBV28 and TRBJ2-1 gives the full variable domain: DVKVTQSSRYLVKRTGEKVFLECVQDMDHENMFWYRQDPGLGLRLIYFSYDVKMKEKGDIPEGYSVSREKKERFSLILESASTNQTSMYLCASSLSGGFYNEQFFGPGTRLTVL.

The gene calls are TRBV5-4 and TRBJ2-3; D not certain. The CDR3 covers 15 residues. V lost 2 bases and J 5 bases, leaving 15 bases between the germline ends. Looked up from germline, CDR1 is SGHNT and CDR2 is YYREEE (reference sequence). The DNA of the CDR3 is TGTGCCAGCAGCTTTGCCCAGACTGCCGGAGATACGCAGTATTTT. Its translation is CASSFAQTAGDTQYF. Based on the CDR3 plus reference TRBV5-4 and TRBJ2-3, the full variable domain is ETGVTQSPTHLIKTRGQQVTLRCSSQSGHNTVSWYQQALGQGPQFIFQYYREEENGRGNFPPRFSGLQFPNYSSELNVNALELDDSALYLCASSFAQTAGDTQYFGPGTRLTVL.

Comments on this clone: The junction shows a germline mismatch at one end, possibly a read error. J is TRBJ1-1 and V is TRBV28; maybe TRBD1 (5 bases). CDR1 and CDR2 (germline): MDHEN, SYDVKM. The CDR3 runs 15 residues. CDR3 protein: CASNLGAQGNTEAFF. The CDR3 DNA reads TGTGCCAGCAATTTAGGTGCCCAGGGGAACACTGAAGCTTTCTTT.

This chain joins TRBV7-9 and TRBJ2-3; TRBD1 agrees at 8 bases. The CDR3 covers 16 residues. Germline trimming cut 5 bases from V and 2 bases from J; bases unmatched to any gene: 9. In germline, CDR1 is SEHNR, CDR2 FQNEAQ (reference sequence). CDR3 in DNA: TGTGCCAGCAGCCACGGGACAGGAAGTTTCACAGATACGCAGTATTTT. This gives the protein CASSHGTGSFTDTQYF.

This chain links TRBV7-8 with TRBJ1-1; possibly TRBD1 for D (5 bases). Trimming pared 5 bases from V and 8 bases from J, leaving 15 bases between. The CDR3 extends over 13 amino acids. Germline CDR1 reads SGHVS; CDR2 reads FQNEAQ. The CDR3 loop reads CASSLFSGQEAFF. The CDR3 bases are TGTGCCAGCAGCCTCTTTTCCGGACAAGAAGCTTTCTTT.

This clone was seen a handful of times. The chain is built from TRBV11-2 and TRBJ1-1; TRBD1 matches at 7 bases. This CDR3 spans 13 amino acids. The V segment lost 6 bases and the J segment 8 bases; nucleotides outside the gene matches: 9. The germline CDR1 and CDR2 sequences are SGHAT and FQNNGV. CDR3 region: CASSPTGAAEAFF. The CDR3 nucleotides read TGTGCCAGCAGTCCCACAGGGGCGGCAGAAGCTTTCTTT.

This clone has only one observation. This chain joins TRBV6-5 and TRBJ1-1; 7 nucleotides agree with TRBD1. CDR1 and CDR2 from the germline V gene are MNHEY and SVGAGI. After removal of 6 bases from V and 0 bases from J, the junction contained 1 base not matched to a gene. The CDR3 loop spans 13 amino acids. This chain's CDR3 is CASRTGMNTEAFF. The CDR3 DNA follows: TGTGCCAGCAGGACAGGGATGAACACTGAAGCTTTCTTT.

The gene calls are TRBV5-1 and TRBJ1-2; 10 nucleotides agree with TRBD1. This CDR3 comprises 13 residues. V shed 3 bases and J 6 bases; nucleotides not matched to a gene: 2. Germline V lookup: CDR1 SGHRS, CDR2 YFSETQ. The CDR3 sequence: CASSWGQGNGYTF. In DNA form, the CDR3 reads TGCGCCAGCAGCTGGGGACAGGGGAATGGCTACACCTTC.

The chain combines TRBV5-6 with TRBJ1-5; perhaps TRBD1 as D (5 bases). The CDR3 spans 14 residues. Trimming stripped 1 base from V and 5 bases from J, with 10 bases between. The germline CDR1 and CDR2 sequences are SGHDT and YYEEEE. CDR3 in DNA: TGTGCCAGCAGCTTGAGGCAGGGATATCAGCCCCAGCATTTT. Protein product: CASSLRQGYQPQHF. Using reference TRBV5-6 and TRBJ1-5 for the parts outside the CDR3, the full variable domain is DAGVTQSPTHLIKTRGQQVTLRCSPKSGHDTVSWYQQALGQGPQFIFQYYEEEERQRGNFPDRFSGHQFPNYSSELNVNALLLGDSALYLCASSLRQGYQPQHFGDGTRLSIL.

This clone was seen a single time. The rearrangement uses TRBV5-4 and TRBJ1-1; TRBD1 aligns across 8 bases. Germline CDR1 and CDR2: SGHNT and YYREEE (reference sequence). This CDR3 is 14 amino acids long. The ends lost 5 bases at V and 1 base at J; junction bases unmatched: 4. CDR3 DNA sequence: TGTGCCAGCAGTTTCGGACAGGGGAACACTGAAGCTTTCTTT. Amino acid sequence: CASSFGQGNTEAFF.

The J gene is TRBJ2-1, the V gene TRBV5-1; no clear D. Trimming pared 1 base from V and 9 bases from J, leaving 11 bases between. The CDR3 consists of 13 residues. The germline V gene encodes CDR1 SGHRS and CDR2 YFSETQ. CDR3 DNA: TGCGCCAGCAGCTTGCGAGAGGAAACTGAGCAGTTCTTC. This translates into CASSLREETEQFF.

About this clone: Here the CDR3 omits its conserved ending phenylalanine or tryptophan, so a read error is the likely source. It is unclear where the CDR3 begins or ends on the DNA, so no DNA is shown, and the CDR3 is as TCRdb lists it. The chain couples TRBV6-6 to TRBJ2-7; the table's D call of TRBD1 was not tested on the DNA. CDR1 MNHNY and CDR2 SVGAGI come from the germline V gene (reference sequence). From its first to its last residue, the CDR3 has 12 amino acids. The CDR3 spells CASSHTVGATDL.

The CDR3 DNA follows: TGTGCCAGCAGTTACCCGGGCGGTCTAGCGGGATTCACAGATACGCAGTATTTT. Encoded protein: CASSYPGGLAGFTDTQYF. The chain couples TRBV6-2 or TRBV6-3 to TRBJ2-3; 9 bases map to TRBD2. The CDR3 runs 18 residues. Germline V gives CDR1 MNHEY, CDR2 SVGEGT. J lost 2 bases, V lost 2 bases, and 11 bases had no gene match.

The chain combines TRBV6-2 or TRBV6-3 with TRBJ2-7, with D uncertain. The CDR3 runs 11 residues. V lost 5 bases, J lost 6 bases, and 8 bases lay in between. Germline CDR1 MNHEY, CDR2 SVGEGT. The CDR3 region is CASSTVGEQYV. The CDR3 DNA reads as TGTGCCAGCAGTACGGTCGGCGAGCAGTACGTC.

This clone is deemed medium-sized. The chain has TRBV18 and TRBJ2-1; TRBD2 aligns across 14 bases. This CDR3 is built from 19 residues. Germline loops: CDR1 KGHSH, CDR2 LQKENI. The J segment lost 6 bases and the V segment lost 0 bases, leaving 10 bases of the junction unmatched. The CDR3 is CASSPPNSYGLAGGNEQFF. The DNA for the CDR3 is TGTGCCAGCTCACCACCGAACTCATACGGACTAGCGGGAGGCAATGAGCAGTTCTTC.

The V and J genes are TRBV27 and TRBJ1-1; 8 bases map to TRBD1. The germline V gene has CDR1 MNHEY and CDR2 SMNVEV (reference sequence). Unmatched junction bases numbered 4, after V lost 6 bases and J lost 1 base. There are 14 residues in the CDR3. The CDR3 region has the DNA TGTGCCAGCAGACCCGGGACAGGGAACACTGAAGCTTTCTTT. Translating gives CASRPGTGNTEAFF.

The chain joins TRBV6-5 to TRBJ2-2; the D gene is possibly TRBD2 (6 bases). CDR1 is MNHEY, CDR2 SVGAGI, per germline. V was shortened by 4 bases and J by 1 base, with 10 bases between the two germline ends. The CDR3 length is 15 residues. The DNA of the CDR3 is TGTGCCAGCAGTTCCGCCGGGAGGAACACCGGGGAGCTGTTTTTT. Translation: CASSSAGRNTGELFF.

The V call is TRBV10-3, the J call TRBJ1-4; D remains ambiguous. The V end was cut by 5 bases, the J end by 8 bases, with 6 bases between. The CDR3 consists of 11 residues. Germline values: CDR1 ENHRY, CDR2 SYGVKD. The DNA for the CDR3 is TGTGCCATCAGTACGGGGGAAAAACTGTTTTTT. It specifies CAISTGEKLFF.

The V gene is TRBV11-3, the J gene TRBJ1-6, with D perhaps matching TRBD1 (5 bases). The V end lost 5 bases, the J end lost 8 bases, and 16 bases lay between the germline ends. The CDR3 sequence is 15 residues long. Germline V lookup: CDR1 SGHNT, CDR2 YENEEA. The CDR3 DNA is TGTGCCAGCAGCCTGGACATGCTGATGGATTCACCCCTCCACTTT. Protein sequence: CASSLDMLMDSPLHF.

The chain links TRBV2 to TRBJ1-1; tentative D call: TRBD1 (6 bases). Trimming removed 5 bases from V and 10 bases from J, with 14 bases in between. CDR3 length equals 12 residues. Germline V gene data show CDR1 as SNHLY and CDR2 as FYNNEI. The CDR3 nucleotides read TGTGCCAGCAGTACACAGGGAAGGCGAGCTTTCTTT. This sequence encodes CASSTQGRRAFF. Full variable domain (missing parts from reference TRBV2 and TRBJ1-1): EPEVTQTPSHQVTQMGQEVILRCVPISNHLYFYWYRQILGQKVEFLVSFYNNEISEKSEIFDDQFSVERPDGSNFTLKIRSTKLEDSAMYFCASSTQGRRAFFGQGTRLTVV.

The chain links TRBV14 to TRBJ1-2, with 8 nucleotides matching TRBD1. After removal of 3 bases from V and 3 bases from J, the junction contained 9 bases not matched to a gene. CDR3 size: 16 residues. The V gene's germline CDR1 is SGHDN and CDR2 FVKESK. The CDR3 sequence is CASSHTQDRDYYGYTF. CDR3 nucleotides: TGTGCCAGCAGCCACACCCAGGACAGGGATTACTATGGCTACACCTTC. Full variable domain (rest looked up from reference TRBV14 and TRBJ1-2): EAGVTQFPSHSVIEKGQTVTLRCDPISGHDNLYWYRRVMGKEIKFLLHFVKESKQDESGMPNNRFLAERTGGTYSTLKVQPAELEDSGVYFCASSHTQDRDYYGYTFGSGTRLTVV.

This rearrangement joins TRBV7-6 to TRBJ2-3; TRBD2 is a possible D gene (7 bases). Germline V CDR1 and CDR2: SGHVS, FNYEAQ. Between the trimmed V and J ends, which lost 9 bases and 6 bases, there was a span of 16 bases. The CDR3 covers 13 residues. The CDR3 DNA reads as TGTGCCAGTACAGGGAGGGCGGGTGATACGCAGTATTTT. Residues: CASTGRAGDTQYF.

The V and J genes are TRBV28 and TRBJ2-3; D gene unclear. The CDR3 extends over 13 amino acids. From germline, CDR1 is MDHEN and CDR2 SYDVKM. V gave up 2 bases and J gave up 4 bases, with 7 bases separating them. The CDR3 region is CASSLGVPDTQYF. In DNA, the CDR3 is TGTGCCAGCAGTTTAGGAGTCCCAGATACGCAGTATTTT. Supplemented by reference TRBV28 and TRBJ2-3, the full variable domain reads DVKVTQSSRYLVKRTGEKVFLECVQDMDHENMFWYRQDPGLGLRLIYFSYDVKMKEKGDIPEGYSVSREKKERFSLILESASTNQTSMYLCASSLGVPDTQYFGPGTRLTVL.

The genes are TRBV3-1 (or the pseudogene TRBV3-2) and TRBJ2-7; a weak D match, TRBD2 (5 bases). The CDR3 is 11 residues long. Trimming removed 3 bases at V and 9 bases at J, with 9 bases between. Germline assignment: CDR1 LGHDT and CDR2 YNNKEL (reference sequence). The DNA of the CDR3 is TGTGCCAGCAGCCACCTAGCTGTGCAGTACTTC. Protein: CASSHLAVQYF.

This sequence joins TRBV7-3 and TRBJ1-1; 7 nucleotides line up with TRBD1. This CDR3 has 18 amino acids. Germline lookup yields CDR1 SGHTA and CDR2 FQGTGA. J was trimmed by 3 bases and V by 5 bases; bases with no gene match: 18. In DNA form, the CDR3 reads TGTGCCAGCAGCCCCAAGACAGGGTGGGGAGCTTCCGACACTGAAGCTTTCTTT. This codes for CASSPKTGWGASDTEAFF. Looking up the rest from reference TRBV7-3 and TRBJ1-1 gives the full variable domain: GAGVSQTPSNKVTEKGKYVELRCDPISGHTALYWYRQSLGQGPEFLIYFQGTGAADDSGLPNDRFFAVRPEGSVSTLKIQRTERGDSAVYLCASSPKTGWGASDTEAFFGQGTRLTVV.